Each of the 9 T cell receptor beta chains below was sequenced from the same sample in a study of CD8 T cells in ankylosing spondylitis (dated by TCRdb to about 2017). The library was prepared using 5' RACE. TCRdb names Illumina HiSeq 2500 as the instrument used. TCRdb took the public reads, trimmed them with fastp at Q25, ran MiXCR for clone calling and kept in-frame beta chains. Each entry merges the rows of one CDR3 protein and shows their most common DNA and genes. For this sample there are about 42,000 distinct CDR3 sequences; around 2.8% appear just once. The top ten hold roughly 4.4% of the sample. Input material: blood, either unsorted or a sorted T cell fraction (not recorded which). The receptors come from a male donor with ankylosing spondylitis or in good health (not recorded which).

This clonotype was seen at least ten times. The genes are TRBV9 and TRBJ1-3; D not certain. CDR3 length equals 16 residues. From germline, CDR1 is SGDLS and CDR2 YYNGEE. With 4 bases removed from V and 0 bases from J, the gap between germline ends came to 14 bases. The CDR3 DNA reads as TGTGCCAGCAGCCCCCTTTCACGGAGCTCTGGAAACACCATATATTTT. Translation: CASSPLSRSSGNTIYF. The whole variable domain, remainder taken from reference TRBV9 and TRBJ1-3, is DSGVTQTPKHLITATGQRVTLRCSPRSGDLSVYWYQQSLDQGLQFLIQYYNGEERAKGNILERFSAQQFPDLHSELNLSSLELGDSALYFCASSPLSRSSGNTIYFGEGSWLTVV.

This clonotype was seen ten or more times. The genes are TRBV9 and TRBJ2-6, with 7 bases lining up with TRBD2. Germline values: CDR1 SGDLS, CDR2 YYNGEE. V shed 0 bases, J shed 1 base, and the junction held 4 bases outside the gene matches. The CDR3 totals 17 residues. The CDR3 region has the DNA TGTGCCAGCAGCGTAGCTGGGGGGGGGTCTGGGGCCAACGTCCTGACTTTC. It translates to CASSVAGGGSGANVLTF.

This clonotype was recorded at least ten times. As DNA, the CDR3 is TGTGCCAGCAGCGTGACTAGCGGGGCGAACACCGGGGAGCTGTTTTTT. Its protein product is CASSVTSGANTGELFF. The rearrangement links TRBV9 to TRBJ2-2; 11 bases agree with TRBD2. The CDR3 covers 16 residues. The V segment lost 2 bases and the J segment 0 bases; nucleotides outside the gene matches: 0. Germline CDR1 reads SGDLS; CDR2 reads YYNGEE.

This clonotype was counted ten times or more. The chain links TRBV9 to TRBJ2-7; 7 bases agree with TRBD2. The CDR3 loop spans 15 amino acids. V lost 4 bases to trimming and J lost 5 bases; unmatched junction nucleotides: 12. From germline, CDR1 is SGDLS and CDR2 YYNGEE. CDR3 protein: CASSTFSGGSNEQYF. In DNA form, the CDR3 reads TGTGCCAGCAGCACCTTCTCGGGAGGAAGCAACGAGCAGTACTTC.

There are many counts of this clonotype. The chain carries TRBV9 and TRBJ2-2; the D is unclear. Trimming stripped 4 bases from V and 4 bases from J, with 2 bases between. Germline values: CDR1 SGDLS, CDR2 YYNGEE. The CDR3 length is 11 residues. The CDR3 region has the DNA TGTGCCAGCAGCACCACCGGGGAGCTGTTTTTT. Encoded protein: CASSTTGELFF.

This clonotype was found many times. The chain combines TRBV9 with TRBJ2-1; TRBD2 aligns across 10 bases. V was pared by 0 bases and J by 7 bases, with 4 bases of the junction left unmatched. This CDR3 has 15 amino acids. The V gene's germline CDR1 is SGDLS and CDR2 YYNGEE. The CDR3 coding sequence is TGTGCCAGCAGCGTAGTAAGCGGGAGGGGGAATGAGCAGTTCTTC. Protein product: CASSVVSGRGNEQFF.

This clonotype showed up many times. The V and J genes are TRBV9 and TRBJ1-4; 8 bases are a match to TRBD1. Germline loops: CDR1 SGDLS, CDR2 YYNGEE. CDR3 length: 14 amino acids. J was trimmed by 7 bases and V by 2 bases; bases with no gene match: 4. The CDR3 sequence is CASSVATGGEKLFF. The CDR3 region has the DNA TGTGCCAGCAGCGTTGCTACAGGGGGTGAAAAACTGTTTTTT. Variable domain in full (rest from reference TRBV9 and TRBJ1-4): DSGVTQTPKHLITATGQRVTLRCSPRSGDLSVYWYQQSLDQGLQFLIQYYNGEERAKGNILERFSAQQFPDLHSELNLSSLELGDSALYFCASSVATGGEKLFFGSGTQLSVL.

This clonotype was picked up many times. CDR3 coding DNA: TGTGCCAGCAGCGCGGGACTAGCGGGAGGTGTGGAGACCCAGTACTTC. Translation: CASSAGLAGGVETQYF. The gene calls are TRBV9 and TRBJ2-5; 15 nucleotides agree with TRBD2. J was trimmed by 5 bases and V by 3 bases; bases with no gene match: 5. Looked up from germline, CDR1 is SGDLS and CDR2 is YYNGEE. The CDR3 is 16 residues long.

In this sample, this clonotype turned up many times. The CDR3 reads CASSATSGLYNEQFF. In nucleotides, the CDR3 is TGTGCCAGCAGCGCGACTAGCGGGTTATACAATGAGCAGTTCTTC. The rearrangement joins TRBV9 to TRBJ2-1; TRBD2 matches at 10 bases. Losses at the gene ends were 3 bases for V and 4 bases for J; bases not matched to a gene: 4. Germline CDR1 reads SGDLS; CDR2 reads YYNGEE. The CDR3 sequence is 15 residues long.